This entry lists 30 T cell receptor beta chains sequenced from one sample in a study of T cell repertoires in cytomegalovirus infection. TCRdb passed the reads through MiXCR, listing each CDR3 protein once. The sample has some 350,000 distinct CDR3 sequences, almost 30% seen once. Their antigen targets remain unknown. The sequencing used cultured PBMCs, collected from culture after CMV antigen stimulation. Receptors were obtained from a human donor in good health (CMV status not recorded). Some clones in this sample may be carry-over from other donors' samples.

This clonotype was counted a few times. The J gene is TRBJ1-1, the V gene TRBV6-1; the D is unclear. V was trimmed by 0 bases and J by 8 bases, leaving 10 bases between them. CDR3 length: 13 amino acids. Germline loops: CDR1 MNHNS, CDR2 SASEGT. DNA for the CDR3: TGTGCCAGCAGTGAAGCAGCAAGGCGGGAAGCTTTCTTT. It encodes CASSEAARREAFF.

This clonotype was observed a few times. The genes are TRBV7-6 and TRBJ2-1; D remains ambiguous. Trimming pared 3 bases from V and 9 bases from J, leaving 12 bases between. The CDR3 is 13 amino acids. From germline, CDR1 is SGHVS and CDR2 FNYEAQ. CDR3 region: CASSFSSGFEQFF. The CDR3, as DNA: TGTGCCAGCAGCTTCTCCTCTGGATTTGAGCAGTTCTTC.

This clonotype came up many times. The chain couples TRBV18 to TRBJ1-2; possible D gene TRBD1, 5 bases. V was shortened by 2 bases and J by 0 bases, with 10 bases between the two germline ends. Germline V lookup: CDR1 KGHSH, CDR2 LQKENI. This CDR3 is 15 amino acids long. The CDR3 loop is CASSPRAGTNYGYTF. CDR3 bases: TGTGCCAGCTCACCAAGGGCAGGGACTAACTATGGCTACACCTTC.

On this clonotype: The germline gene is not matched at one end of the junction; a read error may be the cause. The chain combines TRBV5-3 with TRBJ1-3; the D is unclear. TRBV5-3 is placed among ORFs of uncertain function. The CDR3 loop spans 16 amino acids. CDR3 DNA: TGTGCCAGCAGCTTTGTAAGCGGTAACTCTGGAAACACCATATATTTT. Amino acids: CASSFVSGNSGNTIYF.

The chain uses TRBV19 and TRBJ2-2; D not certain. Germline CDR1 and CDR2: LNHDA and SQIVND (reference sequence). Trimming removed 5 bases from V and 1 base from J, with 14 bases in between. The CDR3 is made up of 16 amino acids. The CDR3 coding sequence is TGTGCCAGTAGTCCCCCGGCGGCGGTGAACACCGGGGAGCTGTTTTTT. It is translated as CASSPPAAVNTGELFF.

V and J are TRBV30 and TRBJ1-3, with a possible D match to TRBD1 (6 bases). The CDR3 loop spans 16 amino acids. The V gene's germline CDR1 is GTSNPN and CDR2 SVGIG (reference sequence). The V end was cut by 0 bases, the J end by 0 bases, with 12 bases between. DNA for the CDR3: TGTGCCTGGAGTGTAGAAGGGGGGACCTCTGGAAACACCATATATTTT. Translating it yields CAWSVEGGTSGNTIYF.

The rearrangement joins TRBV7-3 to TRBJ2-1; 9 nucleotides agree with TRBD2. This CDR3 has 14 residues. Germline V CDR1 and CDR2: SGHTA, FQGTGA. Trimming cost V 5 bases and J 4 bases; bases outside gene matches: 3. The CDR3 is CASSKTSGYNEQFF. For the CDR3, the DNA is TGTGCCAGCAGCAAGACTAGCGGATACAATGAGCAGTTCTTC.

This chain connects TRBV12-3 or TRBV12-4 to TRBJ2-5, with no clear D. CDR3 length: 12 residues. The germline V and J ends were trimmed by 3 bases and 5 bases, with 7 bases remaining between them. CDR3 coding DNA: TGTGCCAGCAGTTTGATTAGCGAGACCCAGTACTTC. This translates into CASSLISETQYF.

The rearrangement joins TRBV7-9 to TRBJ2-1; 7 bases are a match to TRBD2. Trimming took 1 base from V and 2 from J; bases not matched to a gene: 2. This CDR3 is built from 15 residues. Germline CDR1 SEHNR, CDR2 FQNEAQ (reference sequence). This CDR3 is CASSLDAGAYNEQFF. As DNA, the CDR3 is TGTGCCAGCAGCTTAGATGCGGGGGCCTACAATGAGCAGTTCTTC.

V and J are TRBV20-1 and TRBJ2-7; 8 positions match TRBD2. Looked up from germline, CDR1 is DFQATT and CDR2 is SNEGSKA (reference sequence). The V gene end was trimmed by 1 base and the J gene end by 2 bases; junction bases not matched to a gene: 7. There are 15 residues in the CDR3. CDR3: CSARANGGAPYEQYF. CDR3 in DNA: TGCAGTGCTAGAGCCAACGGGGGGGCACCCTACGAGCAGTACTTC.

V gene TRBV7-9 combines with J gene TRBJ1-5; the D is unclear. The CDR3 loop spans 12 amino acids. Trimming stripped 6 bases from V and 9 bases from J, with 12 bases between. CDR1 and CDR2 (germline): SEHNR, FQNEAQ (reference sequence). CDR3 DNA sequence: TGTGCCAGCAGTAGGGAGGGTACGCCCCAGCATTTT. Protein sequence: CASSREGTPQHF.

This sequence joins TRBV20-1 and TRBJ2-7; unclear D gene. Germline V gene lookup returns CDR1 DFQATT and CDR2 SNEGSKA (reference sequence). The CDR3 runs to 14 residues. The V end lost 3 bases, the J end lost 4 bases, and 16 bases lay between the germline ends. CDR3 protein: CSASESFVPYEQYF. For the CDR3, the DNA is TGCAGTGCTAGTGAGAGTTTCGTTCCTTACGAGCAGTACTTC.

This chain connects TRBV19 to TRBJ2-2, with D possibly being TRBD2 (6 bases). Germline V gene lookup returns CDR1 LNHDA and CDR2 SQIVND (reference sequence). CDR3 length: 16 amino acids. V lost 5 bases and J lost 5, with 18 bases in between. CDR3 in amino acids: CASSPRGGLTTGELFF. In DNA, the CDR3 is TGTGCCAGTAGTCCGCGGGGAGGCTTAACAACCGGGGAGCTGTTTTTT.

To note about this clonotype: A read error may be the cause here, since a much bigger clone is one base away. The chain links TRBV7-9 to TRBJ1-6; the match to TRBD1 covers 7 bases. Germline values: CDR1 SEHNR, CDR2 FQNEAQ (reference sequence). The CDR3 consists of 14 residues. The CDR3 here is CASSTRDSYSPHHF. The CDR3 DNA sequence: TGTGCCAGCAGCACCCGGGACAGTTATTCACCCCACCACTTT.

The gene calls are TRBV7-8 and TRBJ2-1; D uncertain. V lost 1 base to trimming and J lost 11 bases, with 18 bases between them. Germline V gene sequence: CDR1 SGHVS, CDR2 FQNEAQ. The length of the CDR3 is 15 residues. CDR3 protein: CASSLVVGSPGQQFF. In nucleotides, the CDR3 is TGTGCCAGCAGCTTAGTAGTAGGGTCCCCAGGTCAGCAGTTCTTC.

This clonotype was counted at least ten times. The V gene is TRBV6-1, the J gene TRBJ2-6; D is undetermined. V gave up 10 bases and J gave up 3 bases, with 16 bases separating them. Looked up from germline, CDR1 is MNHNS and CDR2 is SASEGT. The CDR3 has 15 residues. Here the CDR3 DNA reads TGTGCCACCCGCCCCCCTACGGATGGGGCCAACGTCCTGACTTTC. Translation: CATRPPTDGANVLTF.

The V call is TRBV6-1, the J call TRBJ1-2; possibly TRBD1 for D (6 bases). Germline CDR1 and CDR2: MNHNS and SASEGT. The V and J ends lost 5 bases and 7 bases respectively, with 11 bases between them. CDR3 length: 12 residues. The CDR3 spells CASSHNRAGYTF. CDR3 in DNA: TGTGCCAGCAGTCACAACAGGGCTGGCTACACCTTC.

This clonotype has at least ten counts. This sequence joins TRBV19 and TRBJ2-1; D is perhaps TRBD1 (5 bases). V lost 3 bases to trimming and J lost 2 bases, with 14 bases between them. Germline CDR1 LNHDA, CDR2 SQIVND (reference sequence). The length of the CDR3 is 16 residues. The CDR3 sequence is CASSIMARAAYNEQFF. The CDR3 DNA sequence: TGTGCCAGTAGTATCATGGCCAGGGCAGCCTACAATGAGCAGTTCTTC. The full variable domain, in which reference TRBV19 and TRBJ2-1 provide the parts outside the CDR3, is DGGITQSPKYLFRKEGQNVTLSCEQNLNHDAMYWYRQDPGQGLRLIYYSQIVNDFQKGDIAEGYSVSREKKESFPLTVTSAQKNPTAFYLCASSIMARAAYNEQFFGPGTRLTVL.

The CDR3 loop reads CASSLDHRVEGYTF. CDR3 sequence (DNA): TGTGCCAGCAGCTTAGATCACAGGGTTGAAGGCTACACCTTC. The chain has TRBV7-2 and TRBJ1-2; maybe TRBD1 (6 bases). The length of the CDR3 is 14 residues. Between the trimmed V and J ends, which lost 1 base and 8 bases, there was a span of 14 bases. The germline V gene encodes CDR1 SGHTA and CDR2 FQGNSA.

Remarks on this clonotype: The junction departs from the called germline gene at one end, perhaps through a read error. The CDR3 here is CASSINQGVGNAEAFF. The DNA of the CDR3 is TGTGCCAGTAGTATTAACCAGGGGGTTGGGAACGCTGAAGCTTTCTTT. The chain is built from TRBV19 and TRBJ1-1, with TRBD1 matching over 7 bases. The germline CDR1 and CDR2 sequences are LNHDA and SQIVND (reference sequence). The CDR3 runs 16 residues.

The chain carries TRBV6-1 and TRBJ2-1, with 8 bases lining up with TRBD1. The CDR3 is made up of 15 amino acids. The V gene end was trimmed by 5 bases and the J gene end by 8 bases; junction bases not matched to a gene: 11. Germline CDR1 MNHNS, CDR2 SASEGT. The CDR3 DNA follows: TGTGCCAGCAGTTTCTACTTTGACAGGGGCCATGAGCAGTTCTTC. Protein: CASSFYFDRGHEQFF.

The chain has TRBV7-3 and TRBJ1-2, with 7 bases aligning to TRBD1. The V and J ends lost 4 bases and 4 bases, in that order; junction bases with no gene match: 12. CDR3 size: 16 residues. Germline CDR1 is SGHTA and CDR2 is FQGTGA. This CDR3 reads CASSSGGTAISYGYTF. CDR3 DNA: TGTGCCAGCAGCTCGGGTGGGACAGCGATATCCTATGGCTACACCTTC.

This clonotype has more than one count but fewer than ten. The chain carries TRBV6-6 and TRBJ1-1; TRBD1 agrees at 8 bases. J lost 3 bases, V lost 4 bases, and 4 bases had no gene match. The CDR3 has 14 residues. Germline-derived CDR1 and CDR2 are MNHNY and SVGAGI (reference sequence). The CDR3 DNA sequence: TGTGCCAGCAGTTCCGGGACAGGATACACTGAAGCTTTCTTT. It codes for CASSSGTGYTEAFF.

The chain employs TRBV4-1 and TRBJ2-3, with 12 nucleotides matching TRBD2. Germline V gene sequence: CDR1 MGHRA, CDR2 YSYEKL. V trimming: 0 bases; J trimming: 14 bases; junction bases outside the gene matches: 6. CDR3 length equals 14 residues. CDR3 in amino acids: CASSQESLAGGRYF. The DNA for the CDR3 is TGCGCCAGCAGCCAAGAGTCCCTAGCGGGGGGGAGGTATTTT.

The chain employs TRBV24-1 and TRBJ1-1; D not certain. CDR1 KGHDR and CDR2 SFDVKD come from the germline V gene. V was trimmed by 8 bases and J by 1 base, leaving 10 bases between them. This CDR3 has 13 amino acids. The CDR3 bases are TGTGCCACCAACGGCGGTTCGAACACTGAAGCTTTCTTT. It codes for CATNGGSNTEAFF.

This clonotype has only a few counts. The rearrangement uses TRBV29-1 and TRBJ1-1, with D uncertain. The CDR3 totals 11 residues. V shed 1 base and J shed 5 bases, with 5 bases lying between them. Germline values: CDR1 SQVTM, CDR2 ANQGSEA. The CDR3, as DNA: TGCAGCGTTGAAGCGGGAACTGAAGCTTTCTTT. This sequence encodes CSVEAGTEAFF.

The rearrangement uses TRBV9 and TRBJ2-1; D is undetermined. The CDR3 runs 16 residues. In germline, CDR1 is SGDLS, CDR2 YYNGEE. V lost 4 bases and J lost 9, with 23 bases in between. The CDR3 protein is CASSRNNTTIVSEQFF. The DNA of the CDR3 is TGTGCCAGCAGCAGGAACAACACAACAATAGTGAGTGAGCAGTTCTTC. Filled out from reference TRBV9 and TRBJ2-1, the complete variable domain reads DSGVTQTPKHLITATGQRVTLRCSPRSGDLSVYWYQQSLDQGLQFLIQYYNGEERAKGNILERFSAQQFPDLHSELNLSSLELGDSALYFCASSRNNTTIVSEQFFGPGTRLTVL.

This clonotype has only a few counts. The chain recombines TRBV7-2 with TRBJ2-3; 14 bases agree with TRBD2. Looked up from germline, CDR1 is SGHTA and CDR2 is FQGNSA. The CDR3 runs to 16 residues. Trimming at V came to 0 bases and at J to 6 bases, leaving 2 bases not matched to a gene. The CDR3 loop reads CASSLARLAGGDTQYF. CDR3 nucleotide sequence: TGTGCCAGCAGCTTAGCGCGACTAGCGGGAGGGGATACGCAGTATTTT.

The V gene is TRBV25-1, the J gene TRBJ2-1; no definite D call. The V gene lost 5 bases and the J gene lost 7 bases, with 12 bases spanning the gap. Looked up from germline, CDR1 is MGHDK and CDR2 is SYGVNS. This CDR3 has 13 residues. The CDR3 DNA sequence: TGTGCCAGCAGTTCCTCCGTGGGTAATGAGCAGTTCTTC. Encoded protein: CASSSSVGNEQFF.

This clonotype was counted only a few times. The CDR3 here is CASSPRTSSPPGYNEQFF. CDR3 coding DNA: TGTGCCAGCAGCCCTCGAACCTCTAGCCCCCCGGGGTACAATGAGCAGTTCTTC. The V gene is TRBV7-8, the J gene TRBJ2-1, with D perhaps matching TRBD2 (5 bases). This CDR3 spans 18 amino acids. Germline assignment: CDR1 SGHVS and CDR2 FQNEAQ. The ends were cut back, 5 bases at V and 4 bases at J, with 24 bases in the middle.